The present TCR beta chain was sequenced within a study of T cell responses to AZD1222 COVID-19 vaccine (dated by TCRdb to the early 2020s). In terms of the full investigation: Because spike-specific TCR depth and breadth did not differ between the two schedules, AZD1222 recipients who got a second dose at roughly 4 weeks were pooled with those who got a second dose at roughly 12 weeks. A total of approximately 240 trial participants underwent TCR sequencing, of whom around 210 had received two doses of AZD1222 and about 26 had received two doses of the MenACWY control vaccine. Trial participants were enrolled into age subgroups of 18-55, 56-69 and 70-plus years, which contained around 140, 26 and 57 TCR-sequenced participants, respectively.

This sample's time point label indicates: baseline before first vaccination. Vaccinee samples were obtained from the UK trials COV001 and COV002, which included a single-blind randomized controlled phase 2/3 trial of AZD1222 (ChAdOx1 nCoV-19) in healthy adults. Trial participant PBMC samples were collected at day 0 and day 28 after the second dose for TCRbeta chain sequencing. A note on this clone: Its antigen specificity is not known. No base-level quality is on record; no much larger clone is a single base apart.

The full study reports these points: In the small 56-69-year group, the increase in depth fell short of significance, most likely because of low power. Spike-specific TCR breadth and depth rose significantly after two AZD1222 doses compared with day 0 and with MenACWY recipients. The whole spike protein was spanned by vaccine-associated CD4 TCRs, and dominant responses were seen in regions 160-218 and 743-854. Conclusions about previously exposed vaccinees were limited because only six AZD1222 recipients were SARS-CoV-2 seropositive at baseline. Participants were mostly white British, with more females than males. The authors suggested clonal diversity may have been underestimated. Epitopes outside the regions mutated in the B.1.351 and B.1.1.7 variants were reportedly recognized by nearly half of the unique spike-specific TCRs. Because no day 14 peak-response samples were available, repertoires were characterized only after the peak T cell response.

The CDR3 regions of human TCRbeta chains were analyzed by immunosequencing. In the paper's pipeline: TCRs in the repertoires were compared against a reference library of SARS-CoV-2-specific TCRs that had been generated with the MIRA antigen-specificity platform. Breadth was defined as the fraction of unique TCRs that were SARS-CoV-2-associated. Depth was defined as the fraction of total T cells that were SARS-CoV-2-associated. Using the MIRA data, each spike-specific TCR was mapped to the spike region that the TCR reacts to and placed in a CD4 or CD8 class. Log10-transformed breadth and depth values were compared by one-way ANOVA with Sidak's multiple comparisons tests. TCRdb took this table from immuneACCESS and kept in-frame rearrangements with V and J called. Such tables lack part of the clones; where checked against another copy, unresolved V genes explain under half of the gap, and the rest is unexplained. V and J calls and clone size are copied from that table; D and trimming were computed from the DNA. The sample contains 150,000 to 200,000 clones, roughly 91% of them found a single time. In total, the top ten clones hold roughly 0.99% of the sample.

V is pruned by 0 bases and J by 6 bases, leaving 6 bases of the junction without a gene match. The CDR3 runs 16 residues from the cysteine to the phenylalanine. Only the CDR3 portion is preserved as DNA: 48 bases, with reading frame beginning at the first base. From a lookup of the germline V gene (reference sequence), CDR1 and CDR2 are SGHAT and FQDESV. The chain links TRBV11-1 with TRBJ2-1; 9 bases in the junction line up with TRBD1. The sequencing used peripheral blood, collected on day 0 of AZD1222 vaccination. The source is an adult in good health. The nucleotide sequence reads TGTGCCAGCAGCTTAGCATCCGGGACAGGGTTCAATGAGCAGTTCTTC. The translation is CASSLASGTGFNEQFF.